This T cell receptor (beta chain) originates from a study of T cells expressing NK-cell markers. TCRdb reprocessed the 5' RACE reads and keeps a single row for each CDR3 protein, giving no DNA. The sample table sets out about 550,000 distinct CDR3 sequences. This TCR derives from a man younger than 35 in good health. Material: blood T cells: a sorted CD56 or NKG2C T cell subset, CD4+ or CD8+ T cells, or bulk PBMC T cells (not recorded which).

This chain's CDR3 is CASRYRATDTQYF. The chain recombines TRBV5-1 with TRBJ2-3; TCRdb's assignment of TRBD1 cannot be checked, as there is no DNA. Germline CDR1 and CDR2: SGHRS and YFSETQ. The CDR3 runs to 13 residues.